This TCR beta chain originates from a study of blood T cell repertoires in COVID-19. Study background: Sample material is recorded as cDNA or gDNA derived from T cells, B-cell-depleted T cells, or PBMCs.

Profiling relied on immunoSEQ multiplex PCR, and the TCRdb table lists in-frame clones only, not all of them. The sample has roughly 240,000 clones, about 91% seen once. This CDR3 has 16 residues. V shed 8 bases, J shed 0 bases, and the junction held 10 bases outside the gene matches. CDR1 is LNHDA and CDR2 is SQIVND in the germline V gene (reference sequence). The material sequenced was PBMCs or T cells enriched from blood (not recorded which). This clonotype was obtained from a woman in her forties with acute COVID-19. The chain has TRBV19 and TRBJ1-2; TRBD1 matches 9 bases. The CDR3: CASASGTGPSNYGYTF. For the CDR3, the DNA is TGTGCCAGTGCCAGCGGGACAGGGCCTTCTAACTATGGCTACACCTTC.